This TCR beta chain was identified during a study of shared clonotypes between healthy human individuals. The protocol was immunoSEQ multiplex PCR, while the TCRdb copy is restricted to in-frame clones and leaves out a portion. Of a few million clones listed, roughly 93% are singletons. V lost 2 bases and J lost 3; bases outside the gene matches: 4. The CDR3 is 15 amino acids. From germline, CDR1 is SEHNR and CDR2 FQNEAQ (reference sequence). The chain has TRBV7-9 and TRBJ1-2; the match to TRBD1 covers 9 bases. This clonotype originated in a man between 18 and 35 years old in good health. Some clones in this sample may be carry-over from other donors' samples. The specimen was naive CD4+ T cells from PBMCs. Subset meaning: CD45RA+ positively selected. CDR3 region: CASSLNGQGYYGYTF. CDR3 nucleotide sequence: TGTGCCAGCAGCTTAAACGGACAGGGGTACTATGGCTACACCTTC.